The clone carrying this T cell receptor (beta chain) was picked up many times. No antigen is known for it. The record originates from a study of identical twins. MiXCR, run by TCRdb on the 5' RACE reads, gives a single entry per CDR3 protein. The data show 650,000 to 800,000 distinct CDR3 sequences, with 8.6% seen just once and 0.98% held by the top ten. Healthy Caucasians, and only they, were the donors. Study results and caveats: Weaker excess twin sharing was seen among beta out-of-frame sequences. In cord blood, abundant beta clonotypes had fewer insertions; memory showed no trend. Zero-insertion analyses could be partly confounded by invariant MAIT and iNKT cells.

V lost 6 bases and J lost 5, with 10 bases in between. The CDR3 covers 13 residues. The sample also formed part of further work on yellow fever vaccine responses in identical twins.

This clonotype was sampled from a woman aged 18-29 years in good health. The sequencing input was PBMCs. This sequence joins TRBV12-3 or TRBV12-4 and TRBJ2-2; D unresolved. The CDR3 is CASRPLGTGELFF. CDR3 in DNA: TGTGCCAGCAGACCCCTCGGGACCGGGGAGCTGTTTTTT.